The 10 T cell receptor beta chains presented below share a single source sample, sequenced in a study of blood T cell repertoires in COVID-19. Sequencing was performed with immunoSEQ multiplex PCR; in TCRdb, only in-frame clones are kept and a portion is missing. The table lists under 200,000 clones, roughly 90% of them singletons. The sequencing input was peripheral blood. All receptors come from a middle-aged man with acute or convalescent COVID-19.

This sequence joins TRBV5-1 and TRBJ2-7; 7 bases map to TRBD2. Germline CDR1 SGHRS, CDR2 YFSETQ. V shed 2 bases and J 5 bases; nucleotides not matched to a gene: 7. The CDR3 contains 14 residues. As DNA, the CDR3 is TGCGCCAGCAGCTTTGGGCCCGGGAGGAACGAGCAGTACTTC. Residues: CASSFGPGRNEQYF.

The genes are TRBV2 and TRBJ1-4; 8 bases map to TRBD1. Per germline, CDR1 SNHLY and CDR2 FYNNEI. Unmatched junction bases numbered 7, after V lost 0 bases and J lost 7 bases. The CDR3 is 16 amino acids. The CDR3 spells CASSEAQGRGREKLFF. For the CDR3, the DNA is TGTGCCAGCAGTGAAGCGCAGGGCAGGGGGCGTGAAAAACTGTTTTTT.

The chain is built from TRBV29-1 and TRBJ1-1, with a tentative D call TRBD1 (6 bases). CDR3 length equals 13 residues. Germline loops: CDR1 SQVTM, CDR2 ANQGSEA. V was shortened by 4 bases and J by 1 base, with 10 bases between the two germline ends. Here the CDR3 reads CSVVGGPNTEAFF. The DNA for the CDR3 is TGCAGCGTTGTCGGGGGGCCGAACACTGAAGCTTTCTTT.

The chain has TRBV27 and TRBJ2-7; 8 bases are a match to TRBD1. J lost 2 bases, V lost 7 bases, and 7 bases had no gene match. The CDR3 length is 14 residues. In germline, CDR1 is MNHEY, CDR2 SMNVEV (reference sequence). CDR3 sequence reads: CASNPGTGPYEQYF. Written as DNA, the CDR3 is TGTGCCAGCAATCCAGGGACAGGACCCTACGAGCAGTACTTC.

CDR3 region: CASSFRGGTDSPLHF. The DNA for the CDR3 is TGTGCCAGCAGTTTTAGGGGGGGCACGGATTCACCCCTCCACTTT. This chain connects TRBV27 to TRBJ1-6, with D perhaps matching TRBD1 (6 bases). The CDR3 is 15 residues long. Germline V gene sequence: CDR1 MNHEY, CDR2 SMNVEV (reference sequence). Trimming took 3 bases from V and 8 from J, leaving 14 bases between them.

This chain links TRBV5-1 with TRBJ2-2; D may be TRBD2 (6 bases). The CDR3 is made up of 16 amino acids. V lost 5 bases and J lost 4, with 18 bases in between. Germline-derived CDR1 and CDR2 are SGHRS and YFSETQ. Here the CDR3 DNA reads TGCGCCAGCAGATACGCCCGGGAGATGGGCACCGGGGAGCTGTTTTTT. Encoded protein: CASRYAREMGTGELFF.

The CDR3 nucleotides read TGTGCCAGTAGTGGAACCGAGAGACTAGGCCCAGGGAATGAGCAGTTCTTC. It translates to CASSGTERLGPGNEQFF. The chain carries TRBV19 and TRBJ2-1, with D maybe TRBD2 (6 bases). Germline V gene data show CDR1 as LNHDA and CDR2 as SQIVND (reference sequence). CDR3 length: 17 residues. Trimming left V 5 bases short and J 7 bases short, with 24 bases between. Filled out from reference TRBV19 and TRBJ2-1, the complete variable domain reads DGGITQSPKYLFRKEGQNVTLSCEQNLNHDAMYWYRQDPGQGLRLIYYSQIVNDFQKGDIAEGYSVSREKKESFPLTVTSAQKNPTAFYLCASSGTERLGPGNEQFFGPGTRLTVL.

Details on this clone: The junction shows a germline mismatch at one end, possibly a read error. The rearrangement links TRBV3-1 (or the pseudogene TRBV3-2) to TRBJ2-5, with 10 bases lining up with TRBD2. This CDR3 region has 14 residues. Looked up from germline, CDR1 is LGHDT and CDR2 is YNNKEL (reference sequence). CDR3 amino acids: CASSPSSGSYLWHF. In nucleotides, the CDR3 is TGTGCCAGCAGCCCCTCTAGCGGGAGTTACCTTTGGCACTTC.

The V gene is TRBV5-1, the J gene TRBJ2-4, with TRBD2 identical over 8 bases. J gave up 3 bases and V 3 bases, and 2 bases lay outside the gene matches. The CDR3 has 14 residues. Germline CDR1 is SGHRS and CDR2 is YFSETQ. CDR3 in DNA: TGCGCCAGCAGCTCGGGACTAGTCAAAAACATTCAGTACTTC. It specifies CASSSGLVKNIQYF.

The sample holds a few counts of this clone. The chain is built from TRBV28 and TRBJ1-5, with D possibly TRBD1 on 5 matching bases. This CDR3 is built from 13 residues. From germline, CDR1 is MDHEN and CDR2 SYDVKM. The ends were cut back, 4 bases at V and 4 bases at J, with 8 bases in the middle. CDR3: CASSYGGNQPQHF. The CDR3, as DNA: TGTGCCAGCAGTTACGGGGGAAATCAGCCCCAGCATTTT.